Following are 8 T cell receptor beta chains from one sample sequenced in a study of blood T cell repertoires in COVID-19. Sequencing used immunoSEQ multiplex PCR; TCRdb keeps in-frame clones, though not all of them. The sample has approximately 120,000 clones, about 87% seen once. Sample: peripheral blood. The receptor source for this set is a human donor in a cohort sampled during active COVID-19.

This sequence joins TRBV5-1 and TRBJ2-2; tentative D call: TRBD2 (6 bases). Trimming took off 0 bases at V and 6 bases at J, with 12 bases between the two ends. Looked up from germline, CDR1 is SGHRS and CDR2 is YFSETQ. This CDR3 is built from 15 residues. The CDR3 spells CASSLGQGGAGELFF. In DNA, the CDR3 is TGCGCCAGCAGCTTGGGTCAGGGAGGAGCCGGGGAGCTGTTTTTT.

As concerns this clone: The sample has other DNA sequences that encode this CDR3 too. The V and J genes are TRBV20-1 and TRBJ2-5; D remains ambiguous. The V gene lost 3 bases and the J gene lost 5 bases, with 4 bases spanning the gap. The CDR3 runs to 10 residues. Germline CDR1 DFQATT, CDR2 SNEGSKA (reference sequence). CDR3 amino acids: CSARRETQYF. CDR3 DNA sequence: TGCAGTGCTAGGAGGGAGACCCAGTACTTC.

This clone occurred once. V is TRBV5-4 and J is TRBJ2-5; TRBD2 matches 13 bases. Germline assignment: CDR1 SGHNT and CDR2 YYREEE (reference sequence). V gave up 3 bases and J gave up 2 bases; unmatched junction bases: 1. This CDR3 contains 15 residues. CDR3: CASSWTSGRQETQYF. DNA for the CDR3: TGTGCCAGCAGCTGGACTAGCGGGAGACAAGAGACCCAGTACTTC.

V usage is TRBV19 and J usage is TRBJ2-3; 7 bases agree with TRBD2. In germline, CDR1 is LNHDA, CDR2 SQIVND (reference sequence). J gave up 5 bases and V 2 bases, and 1 base lay outside the gene matches. The length of the CDR3 is 13 residues. CDR3 in amino acids: CASSIWGGDTQYF. The CDR3 coding sequence is TGTGCCAGTAGTATATGGGGGGGAGATACGCAGTATTTT.

The rearrangement uses TRBV4-1 and TRBJ2-4, with 7 bases aligning to TRBD1. The CDR3 sequence is 17 residues long. The germline V gene encodes CDR1 MGHRA and CDR2 YSYEKL. The V and J ends lost 0 bases and 0 bases, in that order; junction bases with no gene match: 5. CDR3 DNA sequence: TGCGCCAGCAGCCAAGATGGCAGGGGGAGAGCCAAAAACATTCAGTACTTC. Translated, it gives CASSQDGRGRAKNIQYF.

This chain joins TRBV11-1 and TRBJ2-1; 8 bases match TRBD2. Germline trimming cut 3 bases from V and 11 bases from J; bases unmatched to any gene: 6. CDR1 and CDR2 (germline): SGHAT, FQDESV (reference sequence). The CDR3 is 13 amino acids. The CDR3: CASSFSGGEKQFF. CDR3 coding DNA: TGTGCCAGCAGCTTCTCCGGGGGGGAGAAGCAGTTCTTC.

The chain is built from TRBV27 and TRBJ2-7, with TRBD2 matching over 7 bases. CDR1 MNHEY and CDR2 SMNVEV come from the germline V gene (reference sequence). V shed 2 bases and J 5 bases; nucleotides not matched to a gene: 6. This CDR3 comprises 14 residues. CDR3 DNA sequence: TGTGCCAGCAGTTTAGGTGCAGGGAGGGACGAGCAGTACTTC. Translation gives CASSLGAGRDEQYF.

This sequence joins TRBV21-1 and TRBJ2-2; the table's D call of TRBD1 was not tested on the DNA. TRBV21-1 is described as a pseudogene. The length of the CDR3 is 15 residues. The CDR3 is CASLTGAGGTGELFF. The CDR3 DNA follows: TGTGCCAGTCTTACAGGGGCAGGAGGTACCGGGGAGCTGTTTTTT.